A selection of T cell receptor beta chains follows, all from one sample in a study of cytomegalovirus exposure and HLA in healthy donors. TCRdb keeps only in-frame clones here, not all; method: immunoSEQ multiplex PCR. Of 83,000 or so clones listed, 70% to 80% are singletons. The specimen sequenced was PBMCs. The source of these receptors is a woman aged 40 to 50 in good health and CMV-seropositive. Each CDR3 is given without its conserved first and last residue. Clone size is given for some rows only: seen once, a few or many times, or a class if the clone is expanded.

size,V,J,CDR3
.,TRBV25-1,TRBJ1-2,ASSGGQGKFNYGYT
.,TRBV25-1,TRBJ2-1,ASLGGLVRDNEQF
few,TRBV6-1,TRBJ2-7,ASRPTASGEQY
.,TRBV15,TRBJ1-1,ATSRVGTDNTEAF
.,TRBV11-1,TRBJ1-2,ASSRSREDIYGYT
.,TRBV6-1,TRBJ1-3,ASSEAPRGFGNTIY
.,TRBV7-9,TRBJ2-4,ASSAQDRGWDKNIQY
.,TRBV19,TRBJ1-5,ASSIGDSLSNQPQH
.,TRBV15,TRBJ1-2,ATSRIRGQGAMNYGYT
.,TRBV6-5,TRBJ1-2,ASTLTGGDYGYT
.,TRBV28,TRBJ1-4,ASSLSEKLF
.,TRBV10-3,TRBJ2-7,ASRYSHEQY
few,TRBV27,TRBJ2-6,ASTRQGPGANVLT
.,TRBV4-1,TRBJ2-1,ASSQDMRLAGGPYYNEQF
.,TRBV6-1,TRBJ2-2,ASSEGWSRELF
.,TRBV6-6,TRBJ2-1,ASSNRAGANEQF
.,TRBV7-2,TRBJ2-7,ASSFGGRAAEQY
.,TRBV19,TRBJ1-1,ASSIVPGGTEAF
.,TRBV7-2,TRBJ2-7,ASSPSRLANEQY
few,TRBV5-1,TRBJ1-4,ASSSTSDEKLF
once,TRBV19,TRBJ1-1,ASSLRTGMNTEAF
.,TRBV19,TRBJ2-7,ASSPGLAQGYEQY
.,TRBV18,TRBJ1-4,ASRGFTDNEKLF
.,TRBV15,TRBJ2-5,ATSTGTSGRGVGETQY
once,TRBV7-9,TRBJ1-1,ASSWRQARGSEAF
.,TRBV7-9,TRBJ2-2,ASSWRALESVNTGELF
few,TRBV19,TRBJ2-7,ASSPSPWGGGPSRSYEQY
.,TRBV18,TRBJ1-1,ASSRDREGHTEAF
few,TRBV2,TRBJ1-1,ASRSEPITEAF
.,TRBV2,TRBJ1-1,ASTDDRGWGNTEAF
few,TRBV12-5,TRBJ1-1,ASGATQARGAF
.,TRBV30,TRBJ2-3,AWSREGFPESLADTQY
.,TRBV6-1,TRBJ1-5,ASSEAGQGNYQPQH
.,TRBV6-5,TRBJ1-1,ASSSRKNAEAF
.,TRBV29-1,TRBJ1-1,SVEDQGTEAF
once,TRBV5-5,TRBJ2-5,ASSLSIETQY
.,TRBV30,TRBJ1-5,AWSVAGGQPQH
.,TRBV13,TRBJ1-1,ASSLLEAF
.,TRBV2,TRBJ2-1,ASNRGTSGRHNNEQF
.,TRBV30,TRBJ1-3,AWTAGSSSGNTIY
.,TRBV11-2,TRBJ1-2,ASSHGQVYGYT
.,TRBV19,TRBJ2-7,ASSKSSVYEQY